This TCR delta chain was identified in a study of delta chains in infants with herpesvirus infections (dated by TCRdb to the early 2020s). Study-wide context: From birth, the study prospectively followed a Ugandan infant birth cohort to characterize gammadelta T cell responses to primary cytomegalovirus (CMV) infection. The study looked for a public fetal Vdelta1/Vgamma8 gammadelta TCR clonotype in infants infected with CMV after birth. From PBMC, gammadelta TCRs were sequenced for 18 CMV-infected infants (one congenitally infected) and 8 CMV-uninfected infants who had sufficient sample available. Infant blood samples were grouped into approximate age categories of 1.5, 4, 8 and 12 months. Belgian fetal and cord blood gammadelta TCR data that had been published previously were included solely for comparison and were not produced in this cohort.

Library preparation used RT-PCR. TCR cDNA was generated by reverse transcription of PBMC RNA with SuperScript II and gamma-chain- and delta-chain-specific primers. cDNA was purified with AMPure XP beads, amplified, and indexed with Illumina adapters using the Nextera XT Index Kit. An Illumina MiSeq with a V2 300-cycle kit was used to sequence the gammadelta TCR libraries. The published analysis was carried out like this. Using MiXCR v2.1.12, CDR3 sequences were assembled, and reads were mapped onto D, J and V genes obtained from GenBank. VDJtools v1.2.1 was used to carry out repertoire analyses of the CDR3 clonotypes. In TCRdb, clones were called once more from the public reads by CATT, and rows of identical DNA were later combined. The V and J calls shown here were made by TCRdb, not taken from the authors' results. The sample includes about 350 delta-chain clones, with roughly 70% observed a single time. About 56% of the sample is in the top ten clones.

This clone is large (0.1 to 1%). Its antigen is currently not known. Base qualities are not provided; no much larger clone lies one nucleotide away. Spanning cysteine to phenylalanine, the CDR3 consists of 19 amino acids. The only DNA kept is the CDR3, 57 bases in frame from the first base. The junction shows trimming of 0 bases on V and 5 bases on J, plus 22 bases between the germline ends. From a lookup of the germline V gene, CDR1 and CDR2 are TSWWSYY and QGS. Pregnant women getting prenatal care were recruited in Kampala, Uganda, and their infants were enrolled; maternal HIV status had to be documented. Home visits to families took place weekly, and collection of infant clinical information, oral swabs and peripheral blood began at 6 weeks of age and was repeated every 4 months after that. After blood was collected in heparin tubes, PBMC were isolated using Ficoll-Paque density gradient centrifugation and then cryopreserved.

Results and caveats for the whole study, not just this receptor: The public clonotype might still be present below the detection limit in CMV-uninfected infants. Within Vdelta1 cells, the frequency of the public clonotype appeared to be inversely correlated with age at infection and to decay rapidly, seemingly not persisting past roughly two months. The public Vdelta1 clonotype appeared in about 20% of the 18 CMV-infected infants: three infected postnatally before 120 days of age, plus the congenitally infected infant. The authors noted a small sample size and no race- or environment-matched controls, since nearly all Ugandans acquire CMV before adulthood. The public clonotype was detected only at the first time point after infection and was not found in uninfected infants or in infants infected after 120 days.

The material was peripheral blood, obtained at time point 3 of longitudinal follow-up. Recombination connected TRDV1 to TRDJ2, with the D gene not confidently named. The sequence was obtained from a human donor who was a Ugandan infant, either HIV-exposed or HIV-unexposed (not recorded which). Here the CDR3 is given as CALGELVRKWLVGTAQLFF. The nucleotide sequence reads TGTGCTCTTGGGGAACTAGTACGTAAGTGGTTAGTCGGTACAGCACAACTCTTCTTT.